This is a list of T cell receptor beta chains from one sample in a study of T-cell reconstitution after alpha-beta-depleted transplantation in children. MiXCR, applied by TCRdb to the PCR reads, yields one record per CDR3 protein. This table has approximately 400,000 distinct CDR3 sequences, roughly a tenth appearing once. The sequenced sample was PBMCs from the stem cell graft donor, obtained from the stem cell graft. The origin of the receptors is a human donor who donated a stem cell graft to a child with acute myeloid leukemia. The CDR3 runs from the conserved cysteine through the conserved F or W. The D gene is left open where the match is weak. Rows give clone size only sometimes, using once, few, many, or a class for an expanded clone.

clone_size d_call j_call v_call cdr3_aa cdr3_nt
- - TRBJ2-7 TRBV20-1 CSAATSGAYEQYF TGCAGTGCTGCCACCAGCGGAGCCTACGAGCAGTACTTC
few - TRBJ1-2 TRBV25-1 CASSVPGQNYGYTF TGTGCCAGCAGTGTCCCGGGACAAAACTATGGCTACACCTTC
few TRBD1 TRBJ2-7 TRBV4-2 CASSQDQGVYEQYF TGTGCCAGCAGCCAAGACCAGGGGGTCTACGAGCAGTACTTC
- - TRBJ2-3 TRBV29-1 CSVDNPNLTQYF TGCAGCGTTGATAATCCAAATCTCACGCAGTATTTT
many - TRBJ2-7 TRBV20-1 CSAGTGGSSYEQYF TGCAGTGCTGGCACGGGCGGAAGCTCCTACGAGCAGTACTTC
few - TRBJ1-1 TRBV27 CASSLSFGGGNTEAFF TGTGCCAGCAGTTTATCGTTCGGGGGGGGGAACACTGAAGCTTTCTTT
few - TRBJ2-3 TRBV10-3 CAISSAPSTDTQYF TGTGCCATCAGCAGTGCGCCTAGCACAGATACGCAGTATTTT
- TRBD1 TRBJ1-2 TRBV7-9 CASSRDRVDGYTF TGTGCCAGCAGCCGGGACAGGGTAGACGGCTACACCTTC
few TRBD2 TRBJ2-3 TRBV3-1 CASSQGGGPNTYF TGTGCCAGCAGCCAAGGGGGGGGACCTAACACCTATTTT
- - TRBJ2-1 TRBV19 CASTRYLTTYNEQFF TGTGCCAGTACCCGGTACCTTACGACCTACAATGAGCAGTTCTTC
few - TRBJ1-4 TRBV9 CASSSSGLGEKLFF TGTGCCAGCAGCTCCTCGGGACTTGGGGAAAAACTGTTTTTT
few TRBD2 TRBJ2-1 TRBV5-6 CASNERGYNEQFF TGTGCCAGCAACGAGCGGGGGTACAATGAGCAGTTCTTC
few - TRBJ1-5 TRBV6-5 CASSPSIYSNQPQHF TGTGCCAGCAGCCCAAGCATCTATAGCAATCAGCCCCAGCATTTT
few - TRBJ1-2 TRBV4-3 CASSQDWGSGYTF TGCGCCAGCAGCCAAGATTGGGGGAGTGGCTACACCTTC
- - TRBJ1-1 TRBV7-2 CASSLVADGEAFF TGTGCCAGCAGCTTAGTAGCCGATGGAGAAGCTTTCTTT
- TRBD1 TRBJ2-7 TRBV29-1 CSVLGTGAYEQYF TGCAGCGTCCTTGGGACAGGGGCCTACGAGCAGTACTTC
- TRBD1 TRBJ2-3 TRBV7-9 CASSLAGTVGTTQYF TGTGCCAGCAGCTTAGCGGGGACAGTCGGGACGACGCAGTATTTT